A selection of T cell receptor beta chains follows, all from one sample in a study of cytotoxic CD8 clonotypes in ibrutinib-treated CLL. Clones were sequenced by immunoSEQ multiplex PCR, and TCRdb holds only the in-frame ones, with some missing. The data show approximately 100,000 clones, around four fifths seen once. The sample was PBMCs, taken after 12 months of ibrutinib treatment. The origin of the receptors is a human donor with chronic lymphocytic leukemia. The CDR3 runs from the conserved cysteine through the conserved F or W. The D gene is left open where the match is weak. Clone size, where shown, is once, few, many, or a class for clones that have expanded.

v_call	j_call	d_call	clone_size	cdr3_nt	cdr3_aa
TRBV9	TRBJ2-1	TRBD1	once	TGTGCCAGCAGCGTAGATGGAACAGGGGGAAGTTACAATGAGCAGTTCTTC	CASSVDGTGGSYNEQFF
TRBV28	TRBJ2-5	TRBD1	.	TGTGCCAGCAGGCTACGTAGAAGGACAGGACCGTACTTC	CASRLRRRTGPYF
TRBV27	TRBJ2-5	.	.	TGTGCCAGCAGTTCCGACCTCGGAGGGACCCAGTACTTC	CASSSDLGGTQYF
TRBV19	TRBJ2-7	.	.	TGTGCCAGTAGATCCTCCGGGGGACCCTCCTACGAGCAGTACTTC	CASRSSGGPSYEQYF
TRBV19	TRBJ2-4	.	.	TGTGCCAGTAGTATCCAGGGGCTAGCCAAAAACATTCAGTACTTC	CASSIQGLAKNIQYF
TRBV19	TRBJ2-7	TRBD1	.	TGTGCCAGCACAGGGACAGGGGTAAACGAGCAGTACTTC	CASTGTGVNEQYF
TRBV28	TRBJ2-5	TRBD1	.	TGTGCCAGCAGAAGACGGACAGGCGAAGAGACCCAGTACTTC	CASRRRTGEETQYF
TRBV18	TRBJ1-3	.	.	TGTGCCAGCTCCCCCGTTTCCGGAAACACCATATATTTT	CASSPVSGNTIYF
TRBV7-3	TRBJ2-1	TRBD2	.	TGTGCCAGCAGCCCCCGGACTAGCGGTTTTCCCTCCTCCTACAATGAGCAGTTCTTC	CASSPRTSGFPSSYNEQFF
TRBV28	TRBJ2-6	.	.	TGTGCCAGCAGTTTATTGGCAGACCCTTACTCTGGGGCCAACGTCCTGACTTTC	CASSLLADPYSGANVLTF
TRBV19	TRBJ2-1	.	once	TGTGCCAGTAGGATCACAGGGCTCGGGAGCTCCTACAATGAGCAGTTCTTC	CASRITGLGSSYNEQFF
TRBV27	TRBJ1-6	TRBD1	.	TGTGCCAGCAGTTCCGACAGGGGCATGAGTTCACCCCTCCACTTT	CASSSDRGMSSPLHF